This TCR beta chain was profiled in a study of cytomegalovirus exposure and HLA in healthy donors. PCR used 60 Vbeta primers and 13 Jbeta primers. Here immunoSEQ multiplex PCR was the method, and the copy in TCRdb shows in-frame clones only, minus some. Of some 250,000 clones listed, roughly 87% are singletons. The CDR3 is made up of 14 amino acids. From germline, CDR1 is SGHNT and CDR2 YYREEE (reference sequence). V was trimmed by 0 bases and J by 3 bases, leaving 9 bases between them. The sequenced sample was PBMCs. J is TRBJ1-1 and V is TRBV5-4; D is ambiguous. This clonotype originated in a woman aged 40-49 years in good health and CMV-seropositive. This CDR3 is CASSLAGQYTEAFF. CDR3 coding DNA: TGTGCCAGCAGCTTGGCAGGTCAGTACACTGAAGCTTTCTTT.